This TCR beta chain was identified during a study of cytomegalovirus exposure and HLA in healthy donors. Study at large: Findings of an earlier analysis included around 100 million unique TCR beta sequences from some 200 million T cells. Whole-study findings and limits: There was a cluster of highly shared sequence variants that was likely a sequencing artifact. Earlier results showed most TCR beta V segments being productive about 87% or about 30% of the time.

This clone was seen a handful of times. The antigen remains undetermined. Trimming stripped 4 bases from V and 0 bases from J, with 10 bases between. This CDR3 spans 14 amino acids. Germline V gene lookup returns CDR1 MNHEY and CDR2 SVGAGI. The PCR contained 60 Vbeta and 13 Jbeta primers. Source study methods: Roughly 11 million shared chains were among the about 80 million unique TCR beta chains that a later analysis counted. Profiling relied on immunoSEQ multiplex PCR, and the TCRdb table lists in-frame clones only, not all of them. V and J calls and clone size are as listed in that table; D and trimming were resolved from the DNA. The repertoire holds roughly 36,000 clones, with 74% as singletons.

Sequencing was carried out using PBMCs. The V gene is TRBV6-5, the J gene TRBJ2-7, with D maybe TRBD2 (5 bases). The source of this sequence is a man aged 25 to 40 in good health and CMV-seronegative. CDR3 sequence: CASSSDWSSYEQYF. The DNA of the CDR3 is TGTGCCAGCAGTTCGGACTGGAGCTCCTACGAGCAGTACTTC.